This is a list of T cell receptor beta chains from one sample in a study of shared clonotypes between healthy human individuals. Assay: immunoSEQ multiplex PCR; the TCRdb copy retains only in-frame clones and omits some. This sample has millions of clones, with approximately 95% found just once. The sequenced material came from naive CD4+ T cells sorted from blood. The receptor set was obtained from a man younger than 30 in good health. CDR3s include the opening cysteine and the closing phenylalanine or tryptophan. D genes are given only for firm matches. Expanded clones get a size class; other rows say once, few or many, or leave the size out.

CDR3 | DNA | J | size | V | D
CASSFSRVERNTQYF | TGTGCCAGCAGTTTCTCCCGCGTGGAGAGAAATACGCAGTATTTT | TRBJ2-3 | - | TRBV28 | -
CASSWGLAGGPGEQYF | TGTGCCAGCAGCTGGGGACTAGCGGGAGGGCCCGGCGAGCAGTACTTC | TRBJ2-7 | - | TRBV7-2 | TRBD2
CAWSGNRETQYF | TGTGCCTGGAGTGGGAATCGAGAGACCCAGTACTTC | TRBJ2-5 | - | TRBV30 | -
CASSAGTGALGSPLHF | TGTGCCAGCAGCGCCGGGACAGGTGCCCTTGGGTCACCCCTCCACTTT | TRBJ1-6 | - | TRBV7-2 | TRBD1
CASSNTAYTEAFF | TGTGCCAGCAGCAATACAGCTTACACTGAAGCTTTCTTT | TRBJ1-1 | - | TRBV7-8 | -
CASSVMGTGNSPLHF | TGTGCCAGCAGCGTAATGGGAACGGGTAATTCACCCCTCCACTTT | TRBJ1-6 | - | TRBV9 | -
CASSLQDSYEQYF | TGTGCCAGCAGCTTACAAGACTCCTACGAGCAGTACTTC | TRBJ2-7 | - | TRBV5-5 | -
CASSVTGELFF | TGTGCCAGCAGCGTCACCGGGGAGCTGTTTTTT | TRBJ2-2 | - | TRBV5-6 | -
CASSPGQGNQPQHF | TGTGCCAGTAGTCCGGGACAGGGGAACCAGCCCCAGCATTTT | TRBJ1-5 | - | TRBV19 | TRBD1
CASSLPDRVTGYTF | TGTGCCAGCAGCCTCCCGGACAGGGTCACAGGCTACACCTTC | TRBJ1-2 | - | TRBV11-2 | TRBD1
CASSELQGSYNEQFF | TGCGCCAGCAGTGAATTACAGGGCTCCTACAATGAGCAGTTCTTC | TRBJ2-1 | - | TRBV10-1 | -
CASSLTGGNYEQYF | TGTGCCAGCAGCCTAACAGGGGGTAACTACGAGCAGTACTTC | TRBJ2-7 | - | TRBV7-2 | TRBD1
CASSEALQLSNTEAFF | TGTGCCAGCAGTGAAGCGCTTCAGCTATCGAACACTGAAGCTTTCTTT | TRBJ1-1 | - | TRBV2 | -
CANRRAVEAFF | TGTGCCAACCGGAGGGCGGTTGAAGCTTTCTTT | TRBJ1-1 | - | TRBV27 | -
CATSTHRGSSYEQYF | TGTGCCACCAGCACCCACAGGGGAAGCTCCTACGAGCAGTACTTC | TRBJ2-7 | once | TRBV15 | TRBD1
CASAPGAEETQYF | TGTGCTAGTGCCCCGGGGGCAGAAGAGACCCAGTACTTC | TRBJ2-5 | - | TRBV12-5 | -
CASSYSAGGDEQYF | TGTGCCAGCAGTTACTCGGCAGGGGGCGACGAGCAGTACTTC | TRBJ2-7 | few | TRBV6-5 | TRBD1
CASSPPQAVAKNTEAFF | TGTGCCAGCTCACCACCGCAGGCCGTCGCGAAAAACACTGAAGCTTTCTTT | TRBJ1-1 | - | TRBV18 | -
CAISGSPQGYEQYF | TGTGCCATCAGTGGAAGTCCACAAGGTTACGAGCAGTACTTC | TRBJ2-7 | - | TRBV10-3 | -
CASSLRDSGELFF | TGTGCCAGCAGTTTACGTGATTCCGGGGAGCTGTTTTTT | TRBJ2-2 | - | TRBV27 | -
CASSWGTSPFPEQYF | TGTGCCAGCAGCTGGGGGACTAGTCCCTTTCCCGAGCAGTACTTC | TRBJ2-7 | - | TRBV7-9 | TRBD2
CASSQARVETQYF | TGCGCCAGCAGCCAAGCCAGGGTAGAGACCCAGTACTTC | TRBJ2-5 | - | TRBV4-3 | -
CASSLVGISYEQYF | TGTGCCAGCAGCTTGGTGGGGATATCCTACGAGCAGTACTTC | TRBJ2-7 | - | TRBV5-5 | -
CASRGTAVNTEAFF | TGTGCCAGCAGGGGGACGGCCGTTAACACTGAAGCTTTCTTT | TRBJ1-1 | - | TRBV2 | -
CASSLWADRANTGELFF | TGTGCCAGCAGTTTATGGGCGGACAGGGCGAACACCGGGGAGCTGTTTTTT | TRBJ2-2 | - | TRBV28 | TRBD1
CSVVRAGTEAFF | TGCAGCGTTGTAAGGGCAGGAACTGAAGCTTTCTTT | TRBJ1-1 | - | TRBV29-1 | -
CASSLRLAGGLSSYEQYF | TGCGCCAGCAGCCTCCGACTAGCGGGAGGCCTAAGCTCCTACGAGCAGTACTTC | TRBJ2-7 | few | TRBV5-1 | TRBD2